These 5 T cell receptor beta chains were all obtained from the same sample, sequenced in a study of CD8 T cells in Susac syndrome. The RNA, roughly 0.5 to 1 ug, was put through reverse transcription using random hexamers. Using its own MiXCR run on the immunoSEQ multiplex PCR reads, TCRdb lists one record per CDR3 protein. The repertoire consists of roughly 200,000 distinct CDR3 sequences, with roughly 96% occurring once and the leading ten covering around 0.1%. The sequenced sample consisted of CD4+ T cells from PBMCs. These receptors all come from a human donor in good health.

This chain uses TRBV18 with TRBJ1-1; 10 bases fit TRBD1. CDR3 length: 15 residues. CDR1 KGHSH and CDR2 LQKENI come from the germline V gene. V was pared by 6 bases and J by 5 bases, with 9 bases of the junction left unmatched. The CDR3 loop reads CASSQRQGARTEAFF. CDR3 nucleotides: TGTGCCAGCTCTCAGAGACAGGGGGCTCGGACTGAAGCTTTCTTT. Full variable domain (missing parts from reference TRBV18 and TRBJ1-1): NAGVMQNPRHLVRRRGQEARLRCSPMKGHSHVYWYRQLPEEGLKFMVYLQKENIIDESGMPKERFSAEFPKEGPSILRIQQVVRGDSAAYFCASSQRQGARTEAFFGQGTRLTVV.

The chain is built from TRBV28 and TRBJ2-5; D possibly corresponds to TRBD1 (6 bases). This CDR3 is built from 15 residues. The V end was cut by 4 bases, the J end by 1 base, with 13 bases between. Germline assignment: CDR1 MDHEN and CDR2 SYDVKM. In DNA form, the CDR3 reads TGTGCCAGCAGTTCTCCCCGGACAGCCCAAGAGACCCAGTACTTC. As protein: CASSSPRTAQETQYF.

This chain links TRBV2 with TRBJ2-3; 7 bases line up with TRBD2. The ends lost 8 bases at V and 1 base at J; junction bases unmatched: 3. The length of the CDR3 is 13 residues. Germline assignment: CDR1 SNHLY and CDR2 FYNNEI. CDR3 nucleotide sequence: TGTGCCAGCCTTGCGGGGGGCACAGATACGCAGTATTTT. Translation: CASLAGGTDTQYF.

The chain is built from TRBV5-4 and TRBJ2-1, with TRBD2 matching 8 bases. Germline assignment: CDR1 SGHNT and CDR2 YYREEE (reference sequence). This CDR3 is built from 16 residues. V shed 4 bases and J 4 bases; nucleotides not matched to a gene: 10. The CDR3 DNA reads TGTGCCAGCAGCCATCGGGTCGGGGGGGCTTACAATGAGCAGTTCTTC. Translated, it gives CASSHRVGGAYNEQFF.

This sequence joins TRBV12-3 or TRBV12-4 and TRBJ2-2; TRBD2 matches 12 bases. CDR3 length equals 14 residues. V trimming: 7 bases; J trimming: 7 bases; junction bases outside the gene matches: 4. The CDR3 protein is CASNRLAGVGELFF. The CDR3 bases are TGTGCCAGCAATCGACTAGCGGGAGTCGGGGAGCTGTTTTTT.